This T cell receptor (beta chain) comes out of a study of blood T cell repertoires in COVID-19. Background on the study: Samples came from the United States, Italy and Spain, spanning acute and convalescent COVID-19. T cells, B-cell-depleted T cells, or PBMCs provided the cDNA or gDNA that served as material.

CDR3 length equals 16 residues. Germline V gene lookup returns CDR1 LNHDA and CDR2 SQIVND (reference sequence). Germline trimming cut 5 bases from V and 1 base from J; bases unmatched to any gene: 8. Only one count was recorded for this clone. Methods used by the authors: Estimates of nucleated cell counts were drawn from the amplification of reference gene primers. Clones were read by immunoSEQ multiplex PCR, and TCRdb kept only the in-frame ones, dropping some. V and J calls and clone size are given by that table; D and trimming were obtained from the DNA. The repertoire has 54,000 or so clones, over 80% of them found once; the top ten carry 1.5% to 2%.

The chain recombines TRBV19 with TRBJ1-1, with TRBD1 matching 9 bases. The source material was peripheral blood. The sequence was obtained from an older woman with acute or convalescent COVID-19. The CDR3 here is CASSAGQGRANTEAFF. The CDR3 coding sequence is TGTGCCAGTAGTGCTGGACAGGGGCGGGCGAACACTGAAGCTTTCTTT.